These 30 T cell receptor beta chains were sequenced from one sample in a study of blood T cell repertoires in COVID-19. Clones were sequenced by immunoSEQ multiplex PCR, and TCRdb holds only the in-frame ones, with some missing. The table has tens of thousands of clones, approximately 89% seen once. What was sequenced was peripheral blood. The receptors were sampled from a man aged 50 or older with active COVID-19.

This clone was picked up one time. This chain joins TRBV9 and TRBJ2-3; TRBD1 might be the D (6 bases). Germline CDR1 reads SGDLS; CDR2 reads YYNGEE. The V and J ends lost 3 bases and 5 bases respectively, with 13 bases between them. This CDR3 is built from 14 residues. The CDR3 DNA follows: TGTGCCAGCAGCGAGTTAGGGGGAGTAGATACGCAGTATTTT. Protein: CASSELGGVDTQYF.

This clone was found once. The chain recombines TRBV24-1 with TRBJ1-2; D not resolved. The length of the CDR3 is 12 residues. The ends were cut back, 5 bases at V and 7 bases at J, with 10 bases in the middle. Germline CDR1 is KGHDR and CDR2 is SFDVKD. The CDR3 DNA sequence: TGTGCCACCAGTGCCGAAACGGGTGGCTACACCTTC. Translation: CATSAETGGYTF.

The DNA for the CDR3 is TGTGCCAGCAGTGAGGATCCTAGCTCCTACAATGAGCAGTTCTTC. This gives the protein CASSEDPSSYNEQFF. The J gene is TRBJ2-1, the V gene TRBV6-4; unclear D gene. V lost 3 bases and J 0 bases, leaving 9 bases between the germline ends. CDR3 length equals 15 residues. Germline loops: CDR1 MRHNA, CDR2 SNTAGT.

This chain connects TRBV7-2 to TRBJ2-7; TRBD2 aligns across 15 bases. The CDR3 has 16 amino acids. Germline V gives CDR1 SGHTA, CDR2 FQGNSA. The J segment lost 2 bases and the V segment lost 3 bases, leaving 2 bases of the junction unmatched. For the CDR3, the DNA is TGTGCCAGCAGCTTGGGACTAGCGGGGGGAGCCTACGAGCAGTACTTC. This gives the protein CASSLGLAGGAYEQYF.

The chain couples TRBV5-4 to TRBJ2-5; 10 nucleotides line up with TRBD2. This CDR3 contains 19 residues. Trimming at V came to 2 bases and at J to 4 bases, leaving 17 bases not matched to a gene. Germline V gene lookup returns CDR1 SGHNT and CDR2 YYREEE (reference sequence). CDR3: CASSFHVVAGGSIRETQYF. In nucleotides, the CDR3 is TGTGCCAGCAGCTTTCATGTGGTAGCGGGGGGATCGATTCGAGAGACCCAGTACTTC.

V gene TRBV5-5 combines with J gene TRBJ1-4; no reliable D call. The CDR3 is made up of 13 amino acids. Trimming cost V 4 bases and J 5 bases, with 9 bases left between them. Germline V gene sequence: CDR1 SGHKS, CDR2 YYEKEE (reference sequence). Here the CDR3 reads CASSLLGNEKLFF. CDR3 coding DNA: TGTGCCAGCAGCCTCCTCGGGAATGAAAAACTGTTTTTT.

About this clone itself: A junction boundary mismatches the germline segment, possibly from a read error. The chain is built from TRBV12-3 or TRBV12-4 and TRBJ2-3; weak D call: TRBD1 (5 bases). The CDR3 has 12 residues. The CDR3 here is CASSLATGTQYF. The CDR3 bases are TGTGCCAGCAGTTTAGCTACAGGTACGCAGTATTTT.

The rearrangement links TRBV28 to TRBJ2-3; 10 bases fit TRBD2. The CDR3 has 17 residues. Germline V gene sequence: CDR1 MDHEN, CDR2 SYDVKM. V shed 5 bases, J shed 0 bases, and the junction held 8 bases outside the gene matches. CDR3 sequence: CASSRASGGTSTDTQYF. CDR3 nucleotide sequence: TGTGCCAGCAGTCGGGCTAGCGGGGGCACTAGCACAGATACGCAGTATTTT.

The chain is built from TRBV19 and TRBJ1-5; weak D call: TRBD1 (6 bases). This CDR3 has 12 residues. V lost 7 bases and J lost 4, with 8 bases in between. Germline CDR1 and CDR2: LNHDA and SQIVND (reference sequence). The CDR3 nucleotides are TGTGCCAGTAATGACAGGAATCAGCCCCAGCATTTT. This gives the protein CASNDRNQPQHF.

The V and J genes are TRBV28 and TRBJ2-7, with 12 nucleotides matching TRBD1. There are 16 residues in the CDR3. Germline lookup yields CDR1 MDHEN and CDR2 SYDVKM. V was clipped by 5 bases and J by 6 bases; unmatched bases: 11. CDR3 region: CASSVTYRDRGREQYF. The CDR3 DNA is TGTGCCAGCAGTGTGACATACCGGGACAGGGGGCGCGAGCAGTACTTC. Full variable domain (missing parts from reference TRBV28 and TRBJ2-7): DVKVTQSSRYLVKRTGEKVFLECVQDMDHENMFWYRQDPGLGLRLIYFSYDVKMKEKGDIPEGYSVSREKKERFSLILESASTNQTSMYLCASSVTYRDRGREQYFGPGTRLTVT.

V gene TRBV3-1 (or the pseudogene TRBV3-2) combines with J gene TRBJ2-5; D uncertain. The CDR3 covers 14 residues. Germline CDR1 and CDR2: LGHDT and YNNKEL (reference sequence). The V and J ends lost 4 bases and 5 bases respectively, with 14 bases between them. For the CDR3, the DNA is TGTGCCAGCAGCCCTTCCTGGGCCGGTGAGACCCAGTACTTC. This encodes CASSPSWAGETQYF.

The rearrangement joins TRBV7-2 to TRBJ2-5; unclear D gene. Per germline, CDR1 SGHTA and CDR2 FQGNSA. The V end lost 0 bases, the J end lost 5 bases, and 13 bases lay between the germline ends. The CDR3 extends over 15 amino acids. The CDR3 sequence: CASSLAARVRETQYF. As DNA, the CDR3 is TGTGCCAGCAGCTTAGCGGCCCGGGTACGGGAGACCCAGTACTTC.

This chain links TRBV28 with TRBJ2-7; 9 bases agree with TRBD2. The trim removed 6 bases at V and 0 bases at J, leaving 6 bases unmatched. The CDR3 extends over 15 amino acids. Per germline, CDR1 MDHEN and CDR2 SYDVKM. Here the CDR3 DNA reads TGTGCCAGCAGGTACTTGACTAGCGGCTCCTACGAGCAGTACTTC. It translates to CASRYLTSGSYEQYF.

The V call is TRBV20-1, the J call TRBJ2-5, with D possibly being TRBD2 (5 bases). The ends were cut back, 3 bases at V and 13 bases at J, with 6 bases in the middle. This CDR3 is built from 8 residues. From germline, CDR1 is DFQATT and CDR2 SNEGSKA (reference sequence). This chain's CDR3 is CSAREAYF. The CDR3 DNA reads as TGCAGTGCTAGGGAGGCGTACTTC.

The CDR3 loop reads CASSLLAGGTDTQYF. The CDR3 region has the DNA TGTGCCAGCAGTTTACTAGCGGGAGGAACAGATACGCAGTATTTT. The chain recombines TRBV7-2 with TRBJ2-3; 12 bases agree with TRBD2. Trimming at V came to 6 bases and at J to 3 bases, leaving 4 bases not matched to a gene. Germline values: CDR1 SGHTA, CDR2 FQGNSA. This CDR3 is 15 amino acids long.

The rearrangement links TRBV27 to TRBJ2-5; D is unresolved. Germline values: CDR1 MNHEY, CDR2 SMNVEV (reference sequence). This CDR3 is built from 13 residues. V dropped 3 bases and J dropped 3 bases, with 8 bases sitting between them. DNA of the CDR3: TGTGCCAGCAGTTTCCAGCGTGAAGAGACCCAGTACTTC. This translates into CASSFQREETQYF.

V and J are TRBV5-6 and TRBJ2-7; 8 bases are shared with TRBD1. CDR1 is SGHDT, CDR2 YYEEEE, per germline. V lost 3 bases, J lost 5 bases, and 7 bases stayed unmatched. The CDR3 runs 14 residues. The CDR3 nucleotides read TGTGCCAGCAGCTGGCGTGACAGGGGCAACGAGCAGTACTTC. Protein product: CASSWRDRGNEQYF.

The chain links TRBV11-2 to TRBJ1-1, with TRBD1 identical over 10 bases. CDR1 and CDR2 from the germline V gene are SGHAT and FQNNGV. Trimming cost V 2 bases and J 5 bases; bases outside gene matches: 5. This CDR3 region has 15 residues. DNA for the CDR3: TGTGCCAGCAGCTTACTGGGACAGGGGAGGACTGAAGCTTTCTTT. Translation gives CASSLLGQGRTEAFF.

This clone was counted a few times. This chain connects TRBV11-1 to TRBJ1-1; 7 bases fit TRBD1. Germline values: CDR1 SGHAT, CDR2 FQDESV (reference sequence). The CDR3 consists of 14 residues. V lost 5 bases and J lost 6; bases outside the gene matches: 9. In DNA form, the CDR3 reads TGTGCCAGCAGCCGGTCGACAGGGCCGGCTGAAGCTTTCTTT. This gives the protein CASSRSTGPAEAFF.

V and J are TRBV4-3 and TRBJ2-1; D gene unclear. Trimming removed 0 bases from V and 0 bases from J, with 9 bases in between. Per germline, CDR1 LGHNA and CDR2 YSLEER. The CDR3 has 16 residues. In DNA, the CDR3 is TGCGCCAGCAGCCAAGATCGAGGAAGCTCCTACAATGAGCAGTTCTTC. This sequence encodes CASSQDRGSSYNEQFF.

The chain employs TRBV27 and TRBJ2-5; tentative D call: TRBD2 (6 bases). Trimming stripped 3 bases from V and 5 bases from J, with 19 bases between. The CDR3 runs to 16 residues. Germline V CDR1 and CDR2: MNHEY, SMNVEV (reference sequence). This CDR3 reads CASSFVPQTSWETQYF. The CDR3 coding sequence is TGTGCCAGCAGTTTCGTACCCCAGACTAGTTGGGAGACCCAGTACTTC.

CDR3 nucleotides: TGTGCCAGCCATATCAGGGGGACGGGCACTGAAGCTTTCTTT. It encodes CASHIRGTGTEAFF. The chain joins TRBV19 to TRBJ1-1, with 7 bases that match TRBD1. CDR1 LNHDA and CDR2 SQIVND come from the germline V gene (reference sequence). The CDR3 loop spans 14 amino acids. Trimming at V came to 9 bases and at J to 4 bases, leaving 11 bases not matched to a gene.

The CDR3 DNA reads as TGTGCCAGCAGTTACAGGGGACAGGGTGCCTACGAGCAGTACTTC. Protein: CASSYRGQGAYEQYF. The chain links TRBV6-2 or TRBV6-3 to TRBJ2-7, with TRBD1 matching over 9 bases. The ends lost 2 bases at V and 2 bases at J; junction bases unmatched: 4. CDR1 MNHEY and CDR2 SVGEGT come from the germline V gene. The CDR3 runs to 15 residues.

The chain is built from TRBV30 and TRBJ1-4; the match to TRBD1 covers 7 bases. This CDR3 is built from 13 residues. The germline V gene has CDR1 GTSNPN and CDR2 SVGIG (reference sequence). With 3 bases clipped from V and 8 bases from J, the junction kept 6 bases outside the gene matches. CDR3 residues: CAWSTGTEEKLFF. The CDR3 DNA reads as TGTGCCTGGAGCACCGGGACAGAGGAAAAACTGTTTTTT.

The CDR3 DNA reads TGTGCCAGCAGCTCCCAAAGGACAGGGTTGGGCTACACCTTC. Encoded protein: CASSSQRTGLGYTF. The chain has TRBV11-2 and TRBJ1-2; 8 bases line up with TRBD1. The length of the CDR3 is 14 residues. The V and J ends lost 4 bases and 8 bases, in that order; junction bases with no gene match: 9. Germline assignment: CDR1 SGHAT and CDR2 FQNNGV. Combining the CDR3 with reference TRBV11-2 and TRBJ1-2 gives the whole variable domain EAGVAQSPRYKIIEKRQSVAFWCNPISGHATLYWYQQILGQGPKLLIQFQNNGVVDDSQLPKDRFSAERLKGVDSTLKIQPAKLEDSAVYLCASSSQRTGLGYTFGSGTRLTVV.

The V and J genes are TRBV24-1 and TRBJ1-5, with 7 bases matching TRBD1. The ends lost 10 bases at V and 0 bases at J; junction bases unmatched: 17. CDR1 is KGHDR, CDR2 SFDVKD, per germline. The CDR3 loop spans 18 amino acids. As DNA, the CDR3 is TGTGCCACTCCAAATGGTAAGGGGGCGCCCTATAGCAATCAGCCCCAGCATTTT. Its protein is CATPNGKGAPYSNQPQHF.

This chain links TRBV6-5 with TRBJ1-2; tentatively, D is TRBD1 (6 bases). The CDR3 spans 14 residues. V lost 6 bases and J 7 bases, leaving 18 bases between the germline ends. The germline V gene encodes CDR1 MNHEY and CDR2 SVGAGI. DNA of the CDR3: TGTGCCAGCAGCCCCGGACAGACAGGTGCTGGCTACACCTTC. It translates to CASSPGQTGAGYTF.

CDR3 sequence: CASSPARDFYTGELFF. DNA for the CDR3: TGTGCCAGCTCACCCGCCCGGGACTTCTACACCGGGGAGCTGTTTTTT. The chain recombines TRBV18 with TRBJ2-2, with a possible D match to TRBD2 (6 bases). Looked up from germline, CDR1 is KGHSH and CDR2 is LQKENI. The germline V and J ends were trimmed by 3 bases and 3 bases, with 14 bases remaining between them. The CDR3 runs 16 residues.

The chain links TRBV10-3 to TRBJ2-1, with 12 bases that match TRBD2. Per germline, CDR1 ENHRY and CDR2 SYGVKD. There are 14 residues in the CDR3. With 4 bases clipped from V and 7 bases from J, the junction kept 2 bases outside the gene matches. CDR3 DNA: TGTGCCATCAGTGTGACTAGCGGGAGTAATGAGCAGTTCTTC. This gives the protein CAISVTSGSNEQFF.

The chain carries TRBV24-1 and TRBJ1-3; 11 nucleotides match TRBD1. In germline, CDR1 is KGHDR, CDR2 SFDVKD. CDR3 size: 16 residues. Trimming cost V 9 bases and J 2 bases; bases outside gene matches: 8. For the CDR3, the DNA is TGTGCCACCCGGGATGGACAGGGGGCAGCTGGAAACACCATATATTTT. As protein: CATRDGQGAAGNTIYF.